The rows below give T cell receptor beta chains drawn from one sample of a study of Ad26.COV2.S vaccination and SARS-CoV-2 variants. Produced via immunoSEQ multiplex PCR; TCRdb's table is partial and in-frame only. Found here are 400,000 to 450,000 clones, about nine tenths of them singletons; the top ten hold roughly 4%. The specimen comprised peripheral blood, sampled in a trial of Ad26.COV2.S vaccine versus placebo. Every receptor here comes from a person aged 18-65 years who received the Ad26.COV2.S COVID-19 vaccine or a placebo. Both conserved end residues are part of each CDR3. The D gene is left open where the match is weak. The listing skips clone size in some rows; elsewhere it reads once, few, many or a size class.

clone_size	j_call	d_call	v_call	cdr3_aa	cdr3_nt
once	TRBJ2-1	TRBD2	TRBV7-3	CASSLIGRGSSYNEQFF	TGTGCCAGCAGCTTAATCGGGCGGGGGAGTTCCTACAATGAGCAGTTCTTC
NA	TRBJ2-1	NA	TRBV5-6	CASSLQAGYNEQFF	TGTGCCAGCAGCTTACAAGCAGGGTACAATGAGCAGTTCTTC
once	TRBJ2-1	TRBD2	TRBV27	CASSIASGIYEQFF	TGTGCCAGCAGTATCGCTAGCGGGATCTATGAGCAGTTCTTC
NA	TRBJ2-5	NA	TRBV28	CASSPPGSGWETQYF	TGTGCCAGCAGTCCCCCGGGATCGGGTTGGGAGACCCAGTACTTC
once	TRBJ2-3	NA	TRBV6-5	CASRDGTDTQYF	TGTGCCAGCAGAGACGGAACAGATACGCAGTATTTT
NA	TRBJ2-7	NA	TRBV19	CASSPFGRDPPYEQYF	TGTGCCAGTAGCCCCTTTGGCCGGGACCCACCCTACGAGCAGTACTTC
NA	TRBJ2-3	NA	TRBV6-2/TRBV6-3	CASSYREVDTQYF	TGTGCCAGCAGTTACAGGGAGGTAGATACGCAGTATTTT
NA	TRBJ1-4	NA	TRBV28	CASRITGSRSVPGGEKLFF	TGTGCCAGCAGGATAACAGGGTCTAGGAGCGTCCCCGGTGGTGAAAAACTGTTTTTT
NA	TRBJ1-2	NA	TRBV6-5	CASSPDGFYGYTF	TGTGCCAGCAGTCCGGACGGATTCTATGGCTACACCTTC
NA	TRBJ2-3	NA	TRBV10-3	CASTLGTSTDTQYF	TGTGCCTCTACTCTTGGGACTAGCACAGATACGCAGTATTTT
NA	TRBJ2-6	NA	TRBV19	CASSMIWQSGANVLTF	TGTGCCAGTAGTATGATATGGCAATCTGGGGCCAACGTCCTGACTTTC
NA	TRBJ2-7	NA	TRBV13	CASSSRGEQYF	TGTGCCAGCAGCTCCAGGGGCGAGCAGTACTTC
NA	TRBJ2-1	NA	TRBV27	CASSLSGIYNEQFF	TGTGCCAGCAGTTTATCGGGGATATACAATGAGCAGTTCTTC
NA	TRBJ2-5	TRBD1	TRBV5-1	CASSGQGGGETQYF	TGCGCCAGCAGCGGACAGGGAGGTGGAGAGACCCAGTACTTC
NA	TRBJ2-3	NA	TRBV7-6	CASSLAGGTTDTQYF	TGTGCCAGCAGCTTAGCAGGGGGTACGACAGATACGCAGTATTTT
NA	TRBJ1-2	NA	TRBV10-3	CAIKLDPGYREPTNYGYTF	TGTGCCATCAAACTAGACCCAGGGTATCGAGAACCAACTAACTATGGCTACACCTTC
NA	TRBJ2-1	NA	TRBV7-9	CASSLGGSADEQFF	TGTGCCAGCAGCTTAGGTGGTAGCGCCGATGAGCAGTTCTTC
few	TRBJ2-7	NA	TRBV11-2	CASSPPGREEQYF	TGTGCCAGCAGCCCCCCGGGCCGGGAAGAGCAGTACTTC